Only a few counts were recorded for the clone carrying this TCR beta chain. Its antigen is still unknown. This sample stems from a study of regulatory T cells in long-lasting Graves disease. Study-level points and caveats: Persistent disease favored TRBV28, TRBJ1-2 and TRBJ2-5. Newly diagnosed patients shared 950 to 1,000 public clonotypes; persistent patients shared approximately 2,900.

Construction of TCR beta libraries relied on iRepertoire HTBI primers and on Arm-PCR targeting CDR3 regions. TCRdb analysed the multiplex PCR reads with MiXCR anew, one entry per CDR3 protein. The profile shows under 450,000 distinct CDR3 sequences, about a quarter of them singletons. Time point described: persistent/refractory GD, antithyroid drugs over 5 years with positive TRAb. There was RNA extracted from PBMCs, and the TCR library was made from it. Staff drew around 8.5 milliliters of peripheral blood into EDTA tubes. The V end was cut by 6 bases, the J end by 0 bases, with 14 bases between. From germline, CDR1 is MDHEN and CDR2 SYDVKM. The CDR3 totals 15 residues.

This clonotype was sampled from a female donor with Graves disease. The sample consisted of peripheral blood mononuclear cells (PBMCs), taken when the disease was refractory, from a patient treated with antithyroid drugs. The V call is TRBV28, the J call TRBJ1-1; the D is unclear. CDR3 region: CASSPAERMNTEAFF. The CDR3 DNA reads TGTGCCAGCAGCCCGGCCGAGAGAATGAACACTGAAGCTTTCTTT.